This entry lists 14 T cell receptor beta chains sequenced from one sample in a study of OX40 agonist ivuxolimab in advanced cancers. Libraries came from the immunoSEQ multiplex PCR assay. This is the immuneACCESS table as TCRdb keeps it, with only in-frame sequences that have V and J called. A part of the clones is gone; compared with another copy, unresolved V genes explain less than half, and the rest is unexplained. This sample holds roughly 68,000 clones; nearly 90% were observed only once. The ten largest make up 3% to 4% of the sample. The sample here was CD4+ or CD8+ T cells sorted from blood, taken in a trial of the OX40 agonist ivuxolimab. These receptors were obtained from an adult with an advanced solid tumor such as melanoma, head and neck, liver or kidney cancer.

This clone has a single count. The rearrangement joins TRBV27 to TRBJ1-5; tentatively, D is TRBD1 (5 bases). Per germline, CDR1 MNHEY and CDR2 SMNVEV (reference sequence). The V end lost 5 bases, the J end lost 2 bases, and 16 bases lay between the germline ends. CDR3 length equals 16 residues. CDR3 in amino acids: CASSRQGNLGNQPQHF. The CDR3 nucleotides read TGTGCCAGCAGTCGCCAGGGTAATTTGGGCAATCAGCCCCAGCATTTT.

The chain combines TRBV7-2 with TRBJ2-6; maybe TRBD1 (5 bases). Per germline, CDR1 SGHTA and CDR2 FQGNSA. This CDR3 region has 15 residues. With 3 bases removed from V and 1 base from J, the gap between germline ends came to 7 bases. The CDR3 DNA reads TGTGCCAGCAGCTTTCAGGGATCTGGGGCCAACGTCCTGACTTTC. This translates into CASSFQGSGANVLTF.

The CDR3 DNA reads as TGTGCCATCAGTGTAGGACAGGGAGGATTTAATGAGCAGTTCTTC. It translates to CAISVGQGGFNEQFF. V gene TRBV10-3 combines with J gene TRBJ2-1; TRBD1 matches at 8 bases. Germline trimming cut 4 bases from V and 7 bases from J; bases unmatched to any gene: 9. CDR3 length equals 15 residues. Germline V gives CDR1 ENHRY, CDR2 SYGVKD.

The chain carries TRBV6-5 and TRBJ2-1, with D hard to call. CDR1 and CDR2 from the germline V gene are MNHEY and SVGAGI. Trimming took 1 base from V and 7 from J, leaving 2 bases between them. This CDR3 is built from 11 residues. The DNA for the CDR3 is TGTGCCAGCAGTTACTTGAATGAGCAGTTCTTC. It codes for CASSYLNEQFF.

The chain carries TRBV6-1 and TRBJ2-3; TRBD2 might be the D (6 bases). The germline V gene encodes CDR1 MNHNS and CDR2 SASEGT. V lost 2 bases and J 11 bases, leaving 20 bases between the germline ends. CDR3 length: 15 amino acids. The CDR3 spells CASSERERGLLRQYF. As DNA, the CDR3 is TGTGCCAGCAGTGAAAGGGAGAGGGGACTCTTGAGGCAGTATTTT.

The chain recombines TRBV21-1 with TRBJ2-2; the table names TRBD1, a call not compared with the DNA. TRBV21-1 is shown as a pseudogene. The CDR3 consists of 19 residues. The CDR3 sequence: CASSKCQSRQGSITGELFF. Here the CDR3 DNA reads TGTGCCAGCAGCAAATGCCAATCAAGGCAGGGGTCGATCACCGGGGAGCTGTTTTTT.

The V call is TRBV5-1, the J call TRBJ1-6, with D perhaps matching TRBD1 (5 bases). The CDR3 runs 15 residues. In germline, CDR1 is SGHRS, CDR2 YFSETQ. The V and J ends lost 1 base and 8 bases respectively, with 13 bases between them. The CDR3 coding sequence is TGCGCCAGCAGCTTGTTGGGCGTAGGGGATTCACCCCTCCACTTT. This sequence encodes CASSLLGVGDSPLHF.

The chain couples TRBV10-3 to TRBJ2-3; no clear D. CDR3 length equals 12 residues. Per the germline V gene, CDR1 is ENHRY and CDR2 is SYGVKD. V was clipped by 10 bases and J by 3 bases, with 11 bases between them. Here the CDR3 reads CASWSRTDTQYF. The DNA for the CDR3 is TGTGCCAGCTGGAGCAGGACAGATACGCAGTATTTT.

The CDR3 DNA reads TGTGCCAGCAGCCAAACCAGGGGGACTGAAGCTTTCTTT. As protein: CASSQTRGTEAFF. The chain has TRBV16 and TRBJ1-1, with 7 positions matching TRBD1. Trimming cost V 2 bases and J 5 bases; bases outside gene matches: 2. Germline V gene data show CDR1 as KGHSY and CDR2 as FQNENV. CDR3 length: 13 amino acids.

The chain carries TRBV19 and TRBJ2-1; 9 bases match TRBD1. The germline V gene has CDR1 LNHDA and CDR2 SQIVND (reference sequence). The CDR3 runs to 14 residues. The V and J ends lost 5 bases and 5 bases, in that order; junction bases with no gene match: 4. CDR3 loop: CASSRDRVDNEQFF. CDR3 coding DNA: TGTGCCAGTAGTCGGGACAGGGTAGACAATGAGCAGTTCTTC.

The chain employs TRBV27 and TRBJ2-1, with unresolved D. Per germline, CDR1 MNHEY and CDR2 SMNVEV (reference sequence). Trimming cost V 0 bases and J 2 bases, with 8 bases left between them. The CDR3 contains 15 residues. Here the CDR3 DNA reads TGTGCCAGCAGTTTATCAAAACTACCCTACAATGAGCAGTTCTTC. It yields the protein CASSLSKLPYNEQFF.

This chain uses TRBV19 with TRBJ1-5; TRBD1 matches at 10 bases. This CDR3 has 14 residues. Germline V CDR1 and CDR2: LNHDA, SQIVND (reference sequence). The ends lost 6 bases at V and 2 bases at J; junction bases unmatched: 1. The CDR3 loop is CASSGTGGNQPQHF. In DNA, the CDR3 is TGTGCCAGTAGCGGGACAGGGGGCAATCAGCCCCAGCATTTT. The whole variable domain, remainder taken from reference TRBV19 and TRBJ1-5, is DGGITQSPKYLFRKEGQNVTLSCEQNLNHDAMYWYRQDPGQGLRLIYYSQIVNDFQKGDIAEGYSVSREKKESFPLTVTSAQKNPTAFYLCASSGTGGNQPQHFGDGTRLSIL.

The rearrangement joins TRBV5-1 to TRBJ2-5; 8 positions agree with TRBD2. From germline, CDR1 is SGHRS and CDR2 YFSETQ. The CDR3 runs to 14 residues. After removal of 6 bases from V and 1 base from J, the junction contained 5 bases not matched to a gene. CDR3 DNA sequence: TGCGCCAGCACCGAACTAGCGGCCCAAGAGACCCAGTACTTC. Translating it yields CASTELAAQETQYF.

The chain combines TRBV7-8 with TRBJ2-5, with a tentative D call TRBD2 (6 bases). There are 16 residues in the CDR3. The germline V gene has CDR1 SGHVS and CDR2 FQNEAQ. Trimming took 5 bases from V and 4 from J, leaving 20 bases between them. The DNA of the CDR3 is TGTGCCAGCAGCCCATACCGTCCCCAGGGACTAGAGACCCAGTACTTC. Protein sequence: CASSPYRPQGLETQYF.